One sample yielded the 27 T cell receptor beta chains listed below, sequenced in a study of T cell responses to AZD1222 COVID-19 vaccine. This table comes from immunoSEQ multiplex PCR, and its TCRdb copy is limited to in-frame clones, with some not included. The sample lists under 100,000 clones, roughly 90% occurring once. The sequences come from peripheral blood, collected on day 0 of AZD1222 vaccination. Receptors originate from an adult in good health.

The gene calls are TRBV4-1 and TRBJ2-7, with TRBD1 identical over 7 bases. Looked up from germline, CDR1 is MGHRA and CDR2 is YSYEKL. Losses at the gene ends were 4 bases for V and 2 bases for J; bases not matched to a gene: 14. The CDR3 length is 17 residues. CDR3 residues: CASSLVHGTENPYEQYF. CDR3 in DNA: TGCGCCAGCAGCCTCGTCCACGGGACAGAGAATCCCTACGAGCAGTACTTC.

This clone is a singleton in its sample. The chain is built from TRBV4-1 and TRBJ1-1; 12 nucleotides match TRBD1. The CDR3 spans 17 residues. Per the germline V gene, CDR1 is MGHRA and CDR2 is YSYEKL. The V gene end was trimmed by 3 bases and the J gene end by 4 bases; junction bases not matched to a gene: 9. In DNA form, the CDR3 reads TGCGCCAGCAGCCACTTGGGACAGGGGGCGCGGGGCACTGAAGCTTTCTTT. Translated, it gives CASSHLGQGARGTEAFF.

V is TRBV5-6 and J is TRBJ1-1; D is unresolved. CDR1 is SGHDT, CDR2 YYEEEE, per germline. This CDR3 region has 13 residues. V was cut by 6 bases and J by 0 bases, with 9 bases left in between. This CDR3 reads CASTRDLNTEAFF. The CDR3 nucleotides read TGTGCCAGCACCAGAGACCTGAACACTGAAGCTTTCTTT.

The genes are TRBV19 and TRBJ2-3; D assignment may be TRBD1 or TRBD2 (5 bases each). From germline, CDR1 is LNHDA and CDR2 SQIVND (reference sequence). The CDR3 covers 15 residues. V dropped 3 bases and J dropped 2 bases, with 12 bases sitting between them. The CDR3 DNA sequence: TGTGCCAGTAGTATCGGGACGGGGCTCACAGATACGCAGTATTTT. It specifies CASSIGTGLTDTQYF.

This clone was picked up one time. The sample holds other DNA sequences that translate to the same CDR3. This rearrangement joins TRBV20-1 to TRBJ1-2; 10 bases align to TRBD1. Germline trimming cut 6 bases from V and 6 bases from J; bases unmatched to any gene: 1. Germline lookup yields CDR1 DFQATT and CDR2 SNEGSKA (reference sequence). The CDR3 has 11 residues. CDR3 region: CSAGTGDGYTF. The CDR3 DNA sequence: TGCAGTGCGGGGACAGGGGATGGCTACACCTTC.

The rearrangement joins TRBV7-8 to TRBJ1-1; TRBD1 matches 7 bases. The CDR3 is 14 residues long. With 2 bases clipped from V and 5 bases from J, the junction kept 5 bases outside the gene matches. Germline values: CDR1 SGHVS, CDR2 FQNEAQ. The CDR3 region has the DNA TGTGCCAGCAGCTTATTAGGGGGCTGGACTGAAGCTTTCTTT. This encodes CASSLLGGWTEAFF.

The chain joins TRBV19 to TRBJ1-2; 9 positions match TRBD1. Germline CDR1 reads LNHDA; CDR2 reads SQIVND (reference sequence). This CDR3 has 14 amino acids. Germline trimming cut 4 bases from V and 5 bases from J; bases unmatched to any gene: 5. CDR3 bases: TGTGCCAGTAGTACTCGGGACAGGGTTTATGGCTACACCTTC. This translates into CASSTRDRVYGYTF.

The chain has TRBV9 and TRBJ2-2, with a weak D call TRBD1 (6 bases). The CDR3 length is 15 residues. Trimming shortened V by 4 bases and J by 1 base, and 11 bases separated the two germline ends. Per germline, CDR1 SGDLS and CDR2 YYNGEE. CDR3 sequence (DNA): TGTGCCAGCAGCAGATCGGACAGGAACACCGGGGAGCTGTTTTTT. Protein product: CASSRSDRNTGELFF.

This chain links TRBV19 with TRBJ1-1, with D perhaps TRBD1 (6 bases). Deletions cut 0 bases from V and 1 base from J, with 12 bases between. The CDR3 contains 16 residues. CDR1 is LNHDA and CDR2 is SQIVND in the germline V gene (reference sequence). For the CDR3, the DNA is TGTGCCAGTAGTATAGATCAGGGGATTCCGAACACTGAAGCTTTCTTT. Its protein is CASSIDQGIPNTEAFF.

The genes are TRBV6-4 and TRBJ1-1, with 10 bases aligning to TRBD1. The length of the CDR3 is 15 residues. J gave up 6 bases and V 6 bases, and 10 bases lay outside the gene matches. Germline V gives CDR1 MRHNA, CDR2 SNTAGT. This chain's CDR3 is CASRPGQGFWAEAFF. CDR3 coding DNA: TGTGCCAGCAGACCGGGACAGGGGTTTTGGGCTGAAGCTTTCTTT.

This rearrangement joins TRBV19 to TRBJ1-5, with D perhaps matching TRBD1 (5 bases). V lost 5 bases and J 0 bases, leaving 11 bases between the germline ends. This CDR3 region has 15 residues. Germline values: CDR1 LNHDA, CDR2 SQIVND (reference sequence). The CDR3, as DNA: TGTGCCAGTAGTGGGGCAGGAGATAGCAATCAGCCCCAGCATTTT. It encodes CASSGAGDSNQPQHF.

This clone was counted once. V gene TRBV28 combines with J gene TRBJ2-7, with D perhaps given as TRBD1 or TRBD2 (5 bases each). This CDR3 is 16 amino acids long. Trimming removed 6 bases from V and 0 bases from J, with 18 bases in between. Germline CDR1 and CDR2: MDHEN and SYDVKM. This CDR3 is CASRPSGTVSSYEQYF. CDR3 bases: TGTGCCAGCAGACCCTCCGGGACGGTGAGCTCCTACGAGCAGTACTTC.

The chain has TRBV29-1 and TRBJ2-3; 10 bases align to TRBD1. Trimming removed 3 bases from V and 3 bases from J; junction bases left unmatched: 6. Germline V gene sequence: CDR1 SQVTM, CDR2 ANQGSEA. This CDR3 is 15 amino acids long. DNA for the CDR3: TGCAGCGTTGATACTGGGACAGGGGTTACAGATACGCAGTATTTT. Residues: CSVDTGTGVTDTQYF.

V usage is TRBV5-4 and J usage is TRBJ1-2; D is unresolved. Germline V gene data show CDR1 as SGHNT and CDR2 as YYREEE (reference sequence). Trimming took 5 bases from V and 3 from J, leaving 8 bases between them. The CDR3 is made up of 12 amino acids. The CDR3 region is CASSPRDYGYTF. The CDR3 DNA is TGTGCCAGCAGTCCTAGGGACTATGGCTACACCTTC.

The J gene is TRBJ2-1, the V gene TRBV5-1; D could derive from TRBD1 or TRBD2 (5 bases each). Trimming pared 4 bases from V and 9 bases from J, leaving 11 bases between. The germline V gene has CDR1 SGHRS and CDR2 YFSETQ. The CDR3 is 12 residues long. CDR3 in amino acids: CASSPHGGEQFF. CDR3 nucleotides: TGCGCCAGCAGCCCACATGGGGGTGAGCAGTTCTTC.

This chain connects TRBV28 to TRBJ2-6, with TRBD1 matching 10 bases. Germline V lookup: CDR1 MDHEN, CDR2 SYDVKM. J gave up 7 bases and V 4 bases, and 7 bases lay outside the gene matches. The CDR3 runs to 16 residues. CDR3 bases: TGTGCCAGCAGTTCCGAGGACAGGGGGAGTGCCAACGTCCTGACTTTC. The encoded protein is CASSSEDRGSANVLTF.

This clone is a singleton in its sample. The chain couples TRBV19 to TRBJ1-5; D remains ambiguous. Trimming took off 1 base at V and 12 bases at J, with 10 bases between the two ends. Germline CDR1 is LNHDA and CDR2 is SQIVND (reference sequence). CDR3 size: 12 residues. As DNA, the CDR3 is TGTGCCAGTAGTATAGCCGGGGTCTTCCAGCATTTT. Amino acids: CASSIAGVFQHF.

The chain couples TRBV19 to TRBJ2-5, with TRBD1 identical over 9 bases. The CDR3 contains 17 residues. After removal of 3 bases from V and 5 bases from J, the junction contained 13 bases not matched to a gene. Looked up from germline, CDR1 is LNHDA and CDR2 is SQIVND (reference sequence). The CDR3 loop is CASSIADRGTARETQYF. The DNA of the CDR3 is TGTGCCAGTAGTATCGCGGACAGGGGAACCGCCAGGGAGACCCAGTACTTC.

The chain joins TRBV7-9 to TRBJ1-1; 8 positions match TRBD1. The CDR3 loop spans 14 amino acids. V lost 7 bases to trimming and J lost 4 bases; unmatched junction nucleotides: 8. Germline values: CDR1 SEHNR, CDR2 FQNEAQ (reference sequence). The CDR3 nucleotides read TGTGCCAGCACCCCGGACAGGGAGGGCACTGAAGCTTTCTTT. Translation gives CASTPDREGTEAFF.

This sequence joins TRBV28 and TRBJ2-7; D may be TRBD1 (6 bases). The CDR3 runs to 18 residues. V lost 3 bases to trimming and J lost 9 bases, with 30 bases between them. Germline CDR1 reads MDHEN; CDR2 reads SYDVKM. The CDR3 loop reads CASSFFPSATGSELTQYF. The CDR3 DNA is TGTGCCAGCAGTTTTTTCCCGAGCGCAACAGGGAGTGAACTGACGCAGTACTTC.

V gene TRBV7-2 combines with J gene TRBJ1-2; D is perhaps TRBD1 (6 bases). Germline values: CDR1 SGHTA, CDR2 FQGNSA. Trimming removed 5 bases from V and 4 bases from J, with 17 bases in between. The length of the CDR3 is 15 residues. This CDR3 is CASSDRSSNIYGYTF. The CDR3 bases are TGTGCCAGCAGCGACAGGTCGAGTAACATCTATGGCTACACCTTC. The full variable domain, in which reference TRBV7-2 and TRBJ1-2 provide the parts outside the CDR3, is GAGVSQSPSNKVTEKGKDVELRCDPISGHTALYWYRQSLGQGLEFLIYFQGNSAPDKSGLPSDRFSAERTGGSVSTLTIQRTQQEDSAVYLCASSDRSSNIYGYTFGSGTRLTVV.

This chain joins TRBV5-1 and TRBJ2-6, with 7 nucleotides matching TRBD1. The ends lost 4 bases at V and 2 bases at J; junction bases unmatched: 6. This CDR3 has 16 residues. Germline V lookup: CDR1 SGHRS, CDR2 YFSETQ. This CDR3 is CASSTLDRAGANVLTF. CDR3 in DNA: TGCGCCAGCAGCACCCTCGACAGGGCTGGGGCCAACGTCCTGACTTTC.

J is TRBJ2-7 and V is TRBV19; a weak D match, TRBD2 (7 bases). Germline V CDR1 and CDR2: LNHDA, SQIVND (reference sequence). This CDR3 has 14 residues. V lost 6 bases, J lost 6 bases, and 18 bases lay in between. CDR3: CASSLGGGYGEQYF. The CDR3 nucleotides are TGTGCCAGTAGCCTTGGGGGGGGCTACGGCGAGCAGTACTTC.

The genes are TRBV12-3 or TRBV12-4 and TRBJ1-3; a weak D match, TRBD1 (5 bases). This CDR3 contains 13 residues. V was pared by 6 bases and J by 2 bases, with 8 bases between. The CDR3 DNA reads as TGTGCCAGCAGCCAGGGACCTGGAAACACCATATATTTT. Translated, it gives CASSQGPGNTIYF.

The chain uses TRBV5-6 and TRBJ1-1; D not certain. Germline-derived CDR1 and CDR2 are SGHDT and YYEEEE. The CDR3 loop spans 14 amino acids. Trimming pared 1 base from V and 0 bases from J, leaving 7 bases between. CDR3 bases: TGTGCCAGCAGCTTGCCGGGCTTGAACACTGAAGCTTTCTTT. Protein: CASSLPGLNTEAFF.

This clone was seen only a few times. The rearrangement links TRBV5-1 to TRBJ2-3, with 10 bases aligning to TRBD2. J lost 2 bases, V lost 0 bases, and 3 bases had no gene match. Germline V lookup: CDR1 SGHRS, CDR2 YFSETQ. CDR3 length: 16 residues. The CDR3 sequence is CASSLVSGGFTDTQYF. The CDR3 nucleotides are TGCGCCAGCAGCTTGGTTAGCGGGGGGTTCACAGATACGCAGTATTTT.

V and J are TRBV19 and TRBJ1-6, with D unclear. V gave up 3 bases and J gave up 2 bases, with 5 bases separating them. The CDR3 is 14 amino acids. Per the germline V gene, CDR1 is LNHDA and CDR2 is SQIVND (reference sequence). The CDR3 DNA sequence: TGTGCCAGTAGTATTTCCACCTATAATTCACCCCTCCACTTT. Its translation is CASSISTYNSPLHF.